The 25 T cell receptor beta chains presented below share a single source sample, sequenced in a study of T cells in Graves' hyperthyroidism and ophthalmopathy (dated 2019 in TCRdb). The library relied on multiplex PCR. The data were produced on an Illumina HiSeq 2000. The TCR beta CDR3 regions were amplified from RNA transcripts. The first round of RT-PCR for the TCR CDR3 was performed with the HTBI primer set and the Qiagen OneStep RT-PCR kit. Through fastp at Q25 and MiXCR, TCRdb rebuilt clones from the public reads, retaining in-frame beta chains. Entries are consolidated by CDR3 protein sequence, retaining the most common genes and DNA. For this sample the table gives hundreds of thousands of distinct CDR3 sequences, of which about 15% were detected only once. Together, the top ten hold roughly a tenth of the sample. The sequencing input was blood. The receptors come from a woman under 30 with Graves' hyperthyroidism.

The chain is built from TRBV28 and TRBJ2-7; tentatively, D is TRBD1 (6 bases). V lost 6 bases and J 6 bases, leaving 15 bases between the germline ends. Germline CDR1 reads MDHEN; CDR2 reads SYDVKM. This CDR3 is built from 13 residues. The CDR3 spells CASRQNTGIEQYF. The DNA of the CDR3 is TGTGCCAGCAGACAAAACACAGGGATCGAGCAGTACTTC.

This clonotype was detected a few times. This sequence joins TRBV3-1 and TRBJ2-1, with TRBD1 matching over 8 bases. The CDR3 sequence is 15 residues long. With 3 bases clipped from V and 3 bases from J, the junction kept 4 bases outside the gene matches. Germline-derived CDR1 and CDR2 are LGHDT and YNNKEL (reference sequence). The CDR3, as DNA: TGTGCCAGCAGCCAGACAGGGGAGCGCTACAATGAGCAGTTCTTC. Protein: CASSQTGERYNEQFF.

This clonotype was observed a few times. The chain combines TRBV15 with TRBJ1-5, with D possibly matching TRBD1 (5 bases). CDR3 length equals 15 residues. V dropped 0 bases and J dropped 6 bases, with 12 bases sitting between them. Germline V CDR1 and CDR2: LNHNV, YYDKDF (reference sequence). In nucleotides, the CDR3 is TGTGCCACCAGCAGAGAGGGCAGGGTTGGTCAGCCCCAGCATTTT. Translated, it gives CATSREGRVGQPQHF.

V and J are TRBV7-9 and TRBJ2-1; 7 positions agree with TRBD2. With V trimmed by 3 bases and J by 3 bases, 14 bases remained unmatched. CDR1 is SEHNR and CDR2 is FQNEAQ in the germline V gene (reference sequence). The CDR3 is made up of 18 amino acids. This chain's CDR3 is CASSFISRSLAVYNEQFF. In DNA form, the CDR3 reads TGTGCCAGCAGCTTTATAAGTCGTTCCCTAGCGGTCTACAATGAGCAGTTCTTC.

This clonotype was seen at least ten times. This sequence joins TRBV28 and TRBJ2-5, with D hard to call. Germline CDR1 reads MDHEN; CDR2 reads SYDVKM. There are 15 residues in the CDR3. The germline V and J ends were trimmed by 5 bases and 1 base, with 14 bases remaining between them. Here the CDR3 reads CASSRPRGGQETQYF. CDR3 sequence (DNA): TGTGCCAGCAGTCGCCCTCGAGGCGGCCAAGAGACCCAGTACTTC.

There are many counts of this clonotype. This CDR3 is CASSSVLRSTSQRQETQYF. For the CDR3, the DNA is TGTGCCAGCAGTTCCGTCCTTAGATCCACTAGCCAGCGGCAAGAGACCCAGTACTTC. The rearrangement joins TRBV12-3 or TRBV12-4 to TRBJ2-5; D is possibly TRBD2 (6 bases). The CDR3 length is 19 residues. Trimming took off 4 bases at V and 2 bases at J, with 26 bases between the two ends.

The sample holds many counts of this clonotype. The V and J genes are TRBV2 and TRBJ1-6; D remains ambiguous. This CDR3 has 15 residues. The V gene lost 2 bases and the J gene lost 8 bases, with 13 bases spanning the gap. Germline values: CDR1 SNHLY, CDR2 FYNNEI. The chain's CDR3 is CASSEMAGNYSPLHF. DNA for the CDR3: TGTGCCAGCAGTGAAATGGCGGGGAACTATTCACCCCTCCACTTT.

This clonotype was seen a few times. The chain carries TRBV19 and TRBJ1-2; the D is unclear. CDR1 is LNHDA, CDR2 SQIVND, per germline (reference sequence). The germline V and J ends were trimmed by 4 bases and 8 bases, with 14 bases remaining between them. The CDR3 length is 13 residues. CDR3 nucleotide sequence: TGTGCCAGTAGTACTTCGGTAGGCGACGGCTACACCTTC. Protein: CASSTSVGDGYTF. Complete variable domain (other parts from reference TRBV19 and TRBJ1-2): DGGITQSPKYLFRKEGQNVTLSCEQNLNHDAMYWYRQDPGQGLRLIYYSQIVNDFQKGDIAEGYSVSREKKESFPLTVTSAQKNPTAFYLCASSTSVGDGYTFGSGTRLTVV.

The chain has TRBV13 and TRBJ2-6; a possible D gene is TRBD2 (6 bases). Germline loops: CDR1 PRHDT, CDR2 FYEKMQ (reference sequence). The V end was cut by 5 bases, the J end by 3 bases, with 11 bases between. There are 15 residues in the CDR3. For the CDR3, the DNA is TGTGCCAGCAGCCCCCAAGCGGGTGGGGCCAACGTCCTGACTTTC. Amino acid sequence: CASSPQAGGANVLTF.

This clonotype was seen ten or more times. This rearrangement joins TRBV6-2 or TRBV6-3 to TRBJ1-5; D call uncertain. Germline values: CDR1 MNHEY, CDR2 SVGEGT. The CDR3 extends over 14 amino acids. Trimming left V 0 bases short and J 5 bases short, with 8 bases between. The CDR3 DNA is TGTGCCAGCAGTTACTCCGGGCAATATCAGCCCCAGCATTTT. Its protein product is CASSYSGQYQPQHF.

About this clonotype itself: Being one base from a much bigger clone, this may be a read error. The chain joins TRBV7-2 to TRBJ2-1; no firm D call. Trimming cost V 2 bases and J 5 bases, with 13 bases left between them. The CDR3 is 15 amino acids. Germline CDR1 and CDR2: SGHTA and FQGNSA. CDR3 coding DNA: TGTGCCAGCAGCTTACTTAGCACAAACGACAATGAGCAGTTCTTC. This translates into CASSLLSTNDNEQFF.

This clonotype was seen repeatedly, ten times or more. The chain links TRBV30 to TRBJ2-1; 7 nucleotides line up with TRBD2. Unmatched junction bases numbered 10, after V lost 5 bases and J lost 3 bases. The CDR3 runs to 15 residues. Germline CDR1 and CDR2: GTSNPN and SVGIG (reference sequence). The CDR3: CAWGRQTSSYNEQFF. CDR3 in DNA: TGTGCCTGGGGTCGCCAGACTAGCAGCTACAATGAGCAGTTCTTC.

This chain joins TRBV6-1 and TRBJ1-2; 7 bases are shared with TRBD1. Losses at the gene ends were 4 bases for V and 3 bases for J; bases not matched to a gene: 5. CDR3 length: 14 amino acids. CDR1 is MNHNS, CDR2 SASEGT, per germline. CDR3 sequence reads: CASSARQGDYGYTF. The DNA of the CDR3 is TGTGCCAGCAGTGCCCGACAGGGTGACTATGGCTACACCTTC.

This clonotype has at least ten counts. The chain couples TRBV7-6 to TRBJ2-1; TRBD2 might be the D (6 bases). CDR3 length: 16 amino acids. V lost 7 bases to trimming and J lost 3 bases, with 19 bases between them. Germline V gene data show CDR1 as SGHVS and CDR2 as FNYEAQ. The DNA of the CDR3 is TGTGCCAGCACCATGGTCCCGGGAGTAGGCTACAATGAGCAGTTCTTC. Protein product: CASTMVPGVGYNEQFF.

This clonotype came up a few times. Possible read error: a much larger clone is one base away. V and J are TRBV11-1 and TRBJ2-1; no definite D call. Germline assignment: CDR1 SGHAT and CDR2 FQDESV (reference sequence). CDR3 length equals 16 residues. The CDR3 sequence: CASSFRTVSSCNEQFF. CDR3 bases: TGTGCCAGCAGCTTCCGGACGGTCAGCTCCTGCAATGAGCAGTTCTTC.

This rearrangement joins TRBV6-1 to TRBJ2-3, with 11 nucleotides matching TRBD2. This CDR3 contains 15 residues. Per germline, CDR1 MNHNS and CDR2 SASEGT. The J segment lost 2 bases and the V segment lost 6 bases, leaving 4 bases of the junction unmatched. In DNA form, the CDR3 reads TGTGCCAGCAGCCGGGGACTAGCGGACACAGATACGCAGTATTTT. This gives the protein CASSRGLADTDTQYF.

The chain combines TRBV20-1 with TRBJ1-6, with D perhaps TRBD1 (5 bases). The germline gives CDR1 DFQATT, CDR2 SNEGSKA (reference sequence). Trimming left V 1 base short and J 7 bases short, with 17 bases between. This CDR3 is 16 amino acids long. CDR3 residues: CSARALGQGDNSPLHF. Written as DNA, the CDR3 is TGCAGTGCTAGAGCGTTAGGGCAGGGCGACAATTCACCCCTCCACTTT.

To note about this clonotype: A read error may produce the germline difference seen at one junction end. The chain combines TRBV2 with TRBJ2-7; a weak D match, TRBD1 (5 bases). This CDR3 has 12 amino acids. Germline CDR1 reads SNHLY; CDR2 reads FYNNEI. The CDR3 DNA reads TGTGCCAGCGCTACCACAGGATACGAGCGGTACTTC. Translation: CASATTGYERYF.

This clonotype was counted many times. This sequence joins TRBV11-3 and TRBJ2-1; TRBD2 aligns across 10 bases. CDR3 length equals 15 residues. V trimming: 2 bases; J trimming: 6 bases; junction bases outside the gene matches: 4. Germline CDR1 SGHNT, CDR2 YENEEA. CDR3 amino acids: CASSLRAGGSNEQFF. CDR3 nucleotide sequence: TGTGCCAGCAGCTTAAGAGCGGGAGGGTCCAATGAGCAGTTCTTC.

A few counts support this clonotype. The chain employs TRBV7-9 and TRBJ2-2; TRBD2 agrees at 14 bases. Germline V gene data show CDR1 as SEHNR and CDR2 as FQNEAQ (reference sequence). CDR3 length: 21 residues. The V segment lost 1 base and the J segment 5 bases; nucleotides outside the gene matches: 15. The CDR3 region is CASSLVPSGLAGGVGTGELFF. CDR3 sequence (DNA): TGTGCCAGCAGCTTAGTCCCCTCCGGACTAGCGGGAGGTGTGGGAACCGGGGAGCTGTTTTTT.

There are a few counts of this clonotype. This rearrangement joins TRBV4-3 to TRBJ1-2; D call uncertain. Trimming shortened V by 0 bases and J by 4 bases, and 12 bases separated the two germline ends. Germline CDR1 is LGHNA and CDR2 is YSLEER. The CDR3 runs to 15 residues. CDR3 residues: CASSQDPQLSYGYTF. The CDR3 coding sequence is TGCGCCAGCAGCCAAGATCCACAGCTTTCCTATGGCTACACCTTC.

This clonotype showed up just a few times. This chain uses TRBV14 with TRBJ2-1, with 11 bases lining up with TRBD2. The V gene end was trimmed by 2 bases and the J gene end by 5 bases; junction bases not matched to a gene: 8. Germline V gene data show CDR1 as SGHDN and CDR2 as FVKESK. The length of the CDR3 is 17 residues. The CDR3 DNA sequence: TGTGCCAGCAGCCAACTTCTGACTAGCGGGACCAACAATGAGCAGTTCTTC. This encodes CASSQLLTSGTNNEQFF.

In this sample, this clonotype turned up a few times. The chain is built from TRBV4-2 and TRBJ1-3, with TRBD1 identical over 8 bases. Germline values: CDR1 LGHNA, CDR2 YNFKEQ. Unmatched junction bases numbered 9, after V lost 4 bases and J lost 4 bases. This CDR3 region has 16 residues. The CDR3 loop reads CASSREPQGGGNTIYF. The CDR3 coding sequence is TGTGCCAGCAGCCGCGAACCACAGGGGGGAGGAAACACCATATATTTT.

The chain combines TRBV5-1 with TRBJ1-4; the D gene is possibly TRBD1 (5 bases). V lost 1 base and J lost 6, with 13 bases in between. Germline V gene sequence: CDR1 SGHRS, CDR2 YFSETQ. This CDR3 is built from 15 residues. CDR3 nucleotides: TGCGCCAGCAGCTTGTCTGGGGCGAGGGATGAAAAACTGTTTTTT. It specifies CASSLSGARDEKLFF.

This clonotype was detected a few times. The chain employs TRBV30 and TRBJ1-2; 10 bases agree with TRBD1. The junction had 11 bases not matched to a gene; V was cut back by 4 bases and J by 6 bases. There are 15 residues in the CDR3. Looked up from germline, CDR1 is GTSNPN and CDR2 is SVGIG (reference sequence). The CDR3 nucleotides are TGTGCCTGGATCCGACAGGGGGCGAGCCCAGATGGCTACACCTTC. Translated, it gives CAWIRQGASPDGYTF.